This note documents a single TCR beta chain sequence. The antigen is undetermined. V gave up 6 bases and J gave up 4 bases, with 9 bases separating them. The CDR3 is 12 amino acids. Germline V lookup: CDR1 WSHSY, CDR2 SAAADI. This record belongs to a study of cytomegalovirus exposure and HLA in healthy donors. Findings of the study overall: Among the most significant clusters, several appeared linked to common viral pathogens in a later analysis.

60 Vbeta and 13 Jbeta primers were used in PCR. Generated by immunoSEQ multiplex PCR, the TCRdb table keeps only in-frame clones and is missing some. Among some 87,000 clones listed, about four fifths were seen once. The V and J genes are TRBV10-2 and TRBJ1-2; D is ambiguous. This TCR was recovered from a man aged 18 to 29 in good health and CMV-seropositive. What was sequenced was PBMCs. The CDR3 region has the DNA TGCGCCAGCAGCCCATCGGGCTATGGCTACACCTTC. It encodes CASSPSGYGYTF.